This T cell receptor (beta chain) was identified during a study of CD8 T cells in ankylosing spondylitis. Germline V gene lookup returns CDR1 SGHRS and CDR2 YFSETQ. CDR3 length: 14 amino acids. The V and J ends lost 7 bases and 2 bases respectively, with 14 bases between them. Study-wide results and limits: Disease-associated clones were CD8+ and fairly uncommon in peripheral blood. Characteristic, it appeared, of ankylosing spondylitis blood was a TCR beta motif of 7 or 8 highly homologous variants. Reportedly, significant enrichment of disease-linked clones occurred in matched ankylosing spondylitis synovial fluid.

This clonotype turned up a few times. Its antigen is unknown. Quantitative molecular-barcoded 5'-RACE generated the TCR beta libraries. A single record per CDR3 protein comes from TCRdb applying MiXCR to the 5' RACE reads. The data hold 150,000 to 200,000 distinct CDR3 sequences, with around a tenth observed a single time. Sequenced input: blood, either unsorted or a sorted T cell fraction (not recorded which). The TCR comes from a male donor with ankylosing spondylitis or in good health (not recorded which). The chain employs TRBV5-1 and TRBJ2-3; D is undetermined. In DNA form, the CDR3 reads TGCGCCAGCGGCGTGGAGCCTCACACAGATACGCAGTATTTT. Residues: CASGVEPHTDTQYF.